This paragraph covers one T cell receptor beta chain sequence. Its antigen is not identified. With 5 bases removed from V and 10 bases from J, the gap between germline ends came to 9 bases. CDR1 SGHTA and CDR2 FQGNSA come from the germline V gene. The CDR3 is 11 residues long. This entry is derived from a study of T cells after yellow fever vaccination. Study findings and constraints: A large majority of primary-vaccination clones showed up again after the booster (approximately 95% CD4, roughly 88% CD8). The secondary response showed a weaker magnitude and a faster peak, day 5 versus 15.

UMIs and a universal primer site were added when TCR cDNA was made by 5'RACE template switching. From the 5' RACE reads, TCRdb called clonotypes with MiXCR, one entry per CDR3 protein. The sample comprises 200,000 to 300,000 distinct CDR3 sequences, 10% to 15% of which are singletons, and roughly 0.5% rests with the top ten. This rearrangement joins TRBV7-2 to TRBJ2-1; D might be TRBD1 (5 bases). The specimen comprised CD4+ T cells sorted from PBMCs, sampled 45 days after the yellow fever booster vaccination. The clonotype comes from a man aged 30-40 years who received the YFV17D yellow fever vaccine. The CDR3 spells CASSPKGEQFF. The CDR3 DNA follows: TGTGCCAGCAGCCCGAAGGGGGAGCAGTTCTTC.